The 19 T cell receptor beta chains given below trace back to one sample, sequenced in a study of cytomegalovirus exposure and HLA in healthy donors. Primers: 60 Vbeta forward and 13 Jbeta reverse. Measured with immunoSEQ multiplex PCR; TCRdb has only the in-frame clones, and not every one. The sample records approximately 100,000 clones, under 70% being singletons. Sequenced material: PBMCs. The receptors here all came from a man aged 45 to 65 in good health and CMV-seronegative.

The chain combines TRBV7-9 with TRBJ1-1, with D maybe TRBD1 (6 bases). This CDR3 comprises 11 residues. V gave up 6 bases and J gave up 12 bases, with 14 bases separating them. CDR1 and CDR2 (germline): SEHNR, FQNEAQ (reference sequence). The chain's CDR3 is CASRGGAGTFF. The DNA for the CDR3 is TGTGCCAGCAGGGGGGGGGCAGGGACTTTCTTT.

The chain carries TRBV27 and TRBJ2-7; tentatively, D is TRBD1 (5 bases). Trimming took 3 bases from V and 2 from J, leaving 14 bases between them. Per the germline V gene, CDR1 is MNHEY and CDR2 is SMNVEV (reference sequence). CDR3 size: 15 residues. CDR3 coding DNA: TGTGCCAGCAGTTTGTCCAGGGCCACGACCTACGAGCAGTACTTC. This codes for CASSLSRATTYEQYF.

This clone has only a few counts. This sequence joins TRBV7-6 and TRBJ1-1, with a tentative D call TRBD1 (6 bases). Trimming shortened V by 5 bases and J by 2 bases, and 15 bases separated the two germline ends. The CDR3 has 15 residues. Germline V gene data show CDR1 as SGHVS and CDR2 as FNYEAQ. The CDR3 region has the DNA TGTGCCAGCAGCCTACAACAGGGAACCAACACTGAAGCTTTCTTT. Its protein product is CASSLQQGTNTEAFF.

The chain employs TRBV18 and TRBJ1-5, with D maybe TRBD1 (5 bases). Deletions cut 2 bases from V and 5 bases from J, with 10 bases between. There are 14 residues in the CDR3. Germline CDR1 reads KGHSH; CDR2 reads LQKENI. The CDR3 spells CASSPDSGDQPQHF. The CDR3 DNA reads TGTGCCAGCTCACCAGATTCGGGGGATCAGCCCCAGCATTTT.

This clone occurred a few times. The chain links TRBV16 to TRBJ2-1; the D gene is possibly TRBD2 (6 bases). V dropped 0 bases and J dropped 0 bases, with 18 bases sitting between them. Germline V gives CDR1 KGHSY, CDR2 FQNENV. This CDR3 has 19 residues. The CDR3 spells CASSQSKGGTNPSYNEQFF. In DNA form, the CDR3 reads TGTGCCAGCAGCCAATCTAAGGGCGGGACGAATCCCTCCTACAATGAGCAGTTCTTC.

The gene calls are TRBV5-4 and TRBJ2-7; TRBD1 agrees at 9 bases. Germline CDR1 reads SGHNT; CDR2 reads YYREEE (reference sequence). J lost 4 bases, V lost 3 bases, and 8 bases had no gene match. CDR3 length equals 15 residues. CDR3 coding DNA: TGTGCCAGCAGCTGGGGCGGGACAGGGACTTACGAGCAGTACTTC. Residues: CASSWGGTGTYEQYF. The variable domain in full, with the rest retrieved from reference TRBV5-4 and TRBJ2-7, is ETGVTQSPTHLIKTRGQQVTLRCSSQSGHNTVSWYQQALGQGPQFIFQYYREEENGRGNFPPRFSGLQFPNYSSELNVNALELDDSALYLCASSWGGTGTYEQYFGPGTRLTVT.

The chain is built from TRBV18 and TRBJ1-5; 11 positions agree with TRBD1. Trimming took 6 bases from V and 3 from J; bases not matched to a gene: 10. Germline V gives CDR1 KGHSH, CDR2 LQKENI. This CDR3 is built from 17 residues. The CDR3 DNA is TGTGCCAGCTCCGCCGGACAGGGGGCTTCCCCCAATCAGCCCCAGCATTTT. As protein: CASSAGQGASPNQPQHF.

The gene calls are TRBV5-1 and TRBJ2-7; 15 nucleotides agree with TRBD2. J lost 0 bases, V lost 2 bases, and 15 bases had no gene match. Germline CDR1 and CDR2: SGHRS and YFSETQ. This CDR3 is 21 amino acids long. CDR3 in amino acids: CASSLNPGLAGGPRSSYEQYF. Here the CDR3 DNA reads TGCGCCAGCAGCTTAAACCCCGGACTAGCGGGAGGGCCGAGGAGCTCCTACGAGCAGTACTTC. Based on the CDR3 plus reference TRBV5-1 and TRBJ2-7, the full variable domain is KAGVTQTPRYLIKTRGQQVTLSCSPISGHRSVSWYQQTPGQGLQFLFEYFSETQRNKGNFPGRFSGRQFSNSRSEMNVSTLELGDSALYLCASSLNPGLAGGPRSSYEQYFGPGTRLTVT.

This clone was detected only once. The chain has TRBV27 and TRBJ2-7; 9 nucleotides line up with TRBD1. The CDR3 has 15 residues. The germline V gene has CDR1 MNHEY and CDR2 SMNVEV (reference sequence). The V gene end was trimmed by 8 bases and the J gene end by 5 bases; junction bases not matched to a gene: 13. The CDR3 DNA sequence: TGTGCCAGCTCCAAAAGGGGACAGGGTTTCAACGAGCAGTACTTC. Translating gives CASSKRGQGFNEQYF.

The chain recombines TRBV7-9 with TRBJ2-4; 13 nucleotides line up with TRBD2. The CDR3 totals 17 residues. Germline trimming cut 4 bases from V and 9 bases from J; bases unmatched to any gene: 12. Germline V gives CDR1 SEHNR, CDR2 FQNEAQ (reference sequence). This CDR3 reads CASSSRLAGGVPGIQYF. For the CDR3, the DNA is TGTGCCAGCAGCTCCCGACTAGCGGGGGGCGTCCCGGGCATTCAGTACTTC.

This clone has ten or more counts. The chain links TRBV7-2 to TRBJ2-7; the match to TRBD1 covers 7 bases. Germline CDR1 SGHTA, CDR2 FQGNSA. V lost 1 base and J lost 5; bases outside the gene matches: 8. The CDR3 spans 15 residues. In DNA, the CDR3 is TGTGCCAGCAGCTTAGGGGGTCAGGGGGTGGACGAGCAGTACTTC. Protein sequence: CASSLGGQGVDEQYF.

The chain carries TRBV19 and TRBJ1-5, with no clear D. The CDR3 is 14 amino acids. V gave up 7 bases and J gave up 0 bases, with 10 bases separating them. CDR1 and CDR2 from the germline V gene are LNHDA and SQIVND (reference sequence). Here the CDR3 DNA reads TGTGCCAGTAACTGGGGAGATAGCAATCAGCCCCAGCATTTT. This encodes CASNWGDSNQPQHF.

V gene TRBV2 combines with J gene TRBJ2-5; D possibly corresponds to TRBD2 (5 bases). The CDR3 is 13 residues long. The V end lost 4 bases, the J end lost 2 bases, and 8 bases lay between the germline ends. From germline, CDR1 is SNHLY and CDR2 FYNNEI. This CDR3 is CASSAGLQETQYF. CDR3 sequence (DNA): TGTGCCAGCAGTGCGGGGTTACAAGAGACCCAGTACTTC.

CDR3 sequence: CASSVGVDSANQPQHF. The CDR3 DNA follows: TGTGCCAGCAGCGTAGGGGTGGACAGCGCAAATCAGCCCCAGCATTTT. V gene TRBV9 combines with J gene TRBJ1-5, with TRBD1 as a possible D gene (6 bases). Trimming left V 0 bases short and J 4 bases short, with 14 bases between. The CDR3 extends over 16 amino acids. The germline V gene encodes CDR1 SGDLS and CDR2 YYNGEE. Supplemented by reference TRBV9 and TRBJ1-5, the full variable domain reads DSGVTQTPKHLITATGQRVTLRCSPRSGDLSVYWYQQSLDQGLQFLIQYYNGEERAKGNILERFSAQQFPDLHSELNLSSLELGDSALYFCASSVGVDSANQPQHFGDGTRLSIL.

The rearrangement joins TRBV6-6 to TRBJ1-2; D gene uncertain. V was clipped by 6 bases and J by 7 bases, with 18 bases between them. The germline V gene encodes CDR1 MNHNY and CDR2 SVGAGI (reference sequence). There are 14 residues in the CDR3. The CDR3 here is CASRPTDGKAGYTF. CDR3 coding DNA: TGTGCCAGCAGACCCACCGACGGGAAGGCTGGCTACACCTTC.

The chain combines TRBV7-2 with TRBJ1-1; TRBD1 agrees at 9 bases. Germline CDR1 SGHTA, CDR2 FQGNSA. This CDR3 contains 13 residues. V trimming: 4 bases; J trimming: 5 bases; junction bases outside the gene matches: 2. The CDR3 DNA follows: TGTGCCAGCAGCTCCGACAGGGGGACTGAAGCTTTCTTT. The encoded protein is CASSSDRGTEAFF.

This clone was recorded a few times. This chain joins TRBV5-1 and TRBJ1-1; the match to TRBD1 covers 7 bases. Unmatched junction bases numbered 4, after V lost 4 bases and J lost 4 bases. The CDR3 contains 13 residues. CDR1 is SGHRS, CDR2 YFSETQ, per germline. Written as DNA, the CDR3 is TGCGCCAGCAGCATTAACAGGGGCACTGAAGCTTTCTTT. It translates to CASSINRGTEAFF.

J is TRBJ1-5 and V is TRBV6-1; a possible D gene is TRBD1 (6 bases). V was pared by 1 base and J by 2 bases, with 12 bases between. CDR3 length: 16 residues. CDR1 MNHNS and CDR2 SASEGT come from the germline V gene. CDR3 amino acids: CASSEVRGFGNQPQHF. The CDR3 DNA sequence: TGTGCCAGCAGTGAAGTGAGGGGGTTCGGCAATCAGCCCCAGCATTTT.

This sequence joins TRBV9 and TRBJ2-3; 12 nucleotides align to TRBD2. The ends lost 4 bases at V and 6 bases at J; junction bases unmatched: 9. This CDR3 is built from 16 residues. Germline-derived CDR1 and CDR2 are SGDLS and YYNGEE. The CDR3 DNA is TGTGCCAGCAGCCTCAGACTAGCGGGAGTAGGGGATACGCAGTATTTT. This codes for CASSLRLAGVGDTQYF.